The T cell receptor beta chain under discussion was sequenced for a study of neoadjuvant anti-PD-1 for oral cavity cancer. For the study at large: Before surgery, most patients got three to four biweekly 3 mg/kg nivolumab doses.

Patients were newly diagnosed with stage II-IVA oral cavity squamous cell carcinoma without prior systemic or radiation treatment. Analysis of PBMCs was direct, with no culture step. Looked up from germline, CDR1 is SGHDT and CDR2 is YYEEEE. The ends were cut back, 2 bases at V and 7 bases at J, with 18 bases in the middle. The CDR3 extends over 15 amino acids. Most PBMC samples had approximately 470 ng input DNA in six replicates. The repertoire was sequenced with immunoSEQ multiplex PCR; TCRdb's copy has only in-frame clones and lacks some. The repertoire consists of 50,000 to 65,000 clones, with roughly 84% occurring once and the leading ten covering 2.6%.

The source material was PBMCs, sampled before nivolumab (anti-PD-1) treatment. The TCR was taken from a person aged 35-79 years with oral cavity squamous cell carcinoma. The J gene is TRBJ1-1, the V gene TRBV5-6; the D is unclear. The CDR3 DNA is TGTGCCAGCAGCTTTATCGACGGACGGGTGAGTGAAGCTTTCTTT. Translation gives CASSFIDGRVSEAFF.